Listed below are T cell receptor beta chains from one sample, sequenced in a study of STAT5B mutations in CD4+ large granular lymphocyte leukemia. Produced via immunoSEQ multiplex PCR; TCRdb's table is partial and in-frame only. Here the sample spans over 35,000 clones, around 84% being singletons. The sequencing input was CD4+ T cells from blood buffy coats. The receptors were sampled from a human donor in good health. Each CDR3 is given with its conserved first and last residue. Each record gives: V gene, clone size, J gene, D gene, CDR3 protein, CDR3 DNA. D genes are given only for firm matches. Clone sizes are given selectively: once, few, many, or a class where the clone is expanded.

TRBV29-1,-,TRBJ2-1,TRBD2,CSVDRSGGPFLYNEQFF,TGCAGCGTTGACCGTAGCGGGGGCCCCTTCTTATACAATGAGCAGTTCTTC
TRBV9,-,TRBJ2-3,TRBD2,CASSVVSGGSTDTQYF,TGTGCCAGCAGCGTAGTGAGCGGGGGGAGCACAGATACGCAGTATTTT
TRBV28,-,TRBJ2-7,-,CASSLTGITYEQYF,TGTGCCAGCAGTTTGACAGGTATCACCTACGAGCAGTACTTC
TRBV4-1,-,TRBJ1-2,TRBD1,CASSQDPGQGRTNYGYTF,TGCGCCAGCAGCCAAGATCCGGGACAGGGGCGTACTAACTATGGCTACACCTTC
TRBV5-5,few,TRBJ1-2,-,CASSPSGGVYGYGYTF,TGTGCCAGCAGCCCTTCCGGAGGCGTCTATGGCTATGGCTACACCTTC
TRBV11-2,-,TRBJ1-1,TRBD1,CASSLGDRGTEAFF,TGTGCCAGCAGCTTAGGGGACAGGGGCACTGAAGCTTTCTTT
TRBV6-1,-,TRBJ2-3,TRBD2,CASTAGDTDTQYF,TGTGCCAGCACAGCGGGGGATACAGATACGCAGTATTTT
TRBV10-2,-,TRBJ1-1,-,CASTLGTEAFF,TGCGCCAGCACGTTGGGCACTGAAGCTTTCTTT
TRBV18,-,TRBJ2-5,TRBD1,CASSPRQGARETQYF,TGTGCCAGCTCACCACGACAGGGGGCGCGGGAGACCCAGTACTTC
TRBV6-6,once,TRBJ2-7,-,CASSYEAGSYEQYF,TGTGCCAGCAGTTACGAAGCGGGCAGCTACGAGCAGTACTTC
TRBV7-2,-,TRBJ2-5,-,CASTSGIGETQYF,TGTGCCAGCACCTCCGGGATCGGAGAGACCCAGTACTTC
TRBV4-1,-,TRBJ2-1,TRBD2,CASSQITGLAALIEQFF,TGCGCCAGCAGCCAGATAACGGGACTAGCGGCCCTCATTGAGCAGTTCTTC
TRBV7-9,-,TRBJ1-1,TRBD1,CASSFGTPGQGADTEAFF,TGTGCCAGCAGCTTCGGAACCCCGGGACAGGGGGCTGACACTGAAGCTTTCTTT
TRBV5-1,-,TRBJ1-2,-,CASSLDRGRVGYTF,TGCGCCAGCAGCTTGGATCGGGGGCGGGTTGGCTACACCTTC
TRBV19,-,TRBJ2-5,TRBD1,CASSRQGSKTQYF,TGTGCCAGTAGTAGACAGGGGTCGAAGACCCAGTACTTC
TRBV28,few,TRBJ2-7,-,CASSVTDEQYF,TGTGCCAGCAGTGTGACCGACGAGCAGTACTTC
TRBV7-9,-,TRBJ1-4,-,CASSLSSGHLNEKLFF,TGTGCCAGCAGCTTATCTTCGGGACATTTGAATGAAAAACTGTTTTTT
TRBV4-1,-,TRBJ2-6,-,CASSHVNSGANVLTF,TGCGCCAGCAGCCACGTAAACTCTGGGGCCAACGTCCTGACTTTC
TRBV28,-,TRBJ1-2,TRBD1,CASSGQGGYTF,TGTGCCAGCAGTGGACAGGGTGGCTACACCTTC
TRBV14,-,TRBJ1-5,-,CASSLGGGGQPQHF,TGTGCCAGCAGCCTAGGAGGGGGTGGTCAGCCCCAGCATTTT
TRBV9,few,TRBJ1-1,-,CASSVGLTTEAFF,TGTGCCAGCAGCGTAGGGCTTACCACTGAAGCTTTCTTT
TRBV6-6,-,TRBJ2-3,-,CASQHSTDTQYF,TGTGCCAGCCAGCACTCCACAGATACGCAGTATTTT
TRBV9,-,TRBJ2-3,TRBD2,CASSLGLAGLDTQYF,TGTGCCAGCAGCCTGGGACTAGCGGGACTGGATACGCAGTATTTT
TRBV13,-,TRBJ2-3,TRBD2,CASSPTGTSGSSDTQYF,TGTGCCAGCAGCCCCACGGGAACTAGCGGGAGCAGCGATACGCAGTATTTT
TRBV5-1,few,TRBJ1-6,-,CASSLASGRVWSPLHF,TGCGCCAGCAGCTTGGCATCAGGAAGGGTTTGGTCACCCCTCCACTTT
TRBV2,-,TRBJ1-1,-,CASSPRDTNTEAFF,TGTGCCAGCAGTCCCCGGGACACTAACACTGAAGCTTTCTTT
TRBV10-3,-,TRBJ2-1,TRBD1,CATKDRGDEQFF,TGTGCCACAAAGGACAGGGGCGATGAGCAGTTCTTC
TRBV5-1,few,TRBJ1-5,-,CASSFEDGPQHF,TGCGCCAGCAGCTTTGAGGATGGGCCCCAGCATTTT
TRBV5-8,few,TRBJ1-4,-,CASSSSTLVKLFF,TGTGCCAGCAGCTCATCTACATTGGTGAAACTGTTTTTT
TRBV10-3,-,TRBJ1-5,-,CAIGGGVGSNQPQHF,TGTGCCATTGGAGGGGGGGTGGGTAGCAATCAGCCCCAGCATTTT
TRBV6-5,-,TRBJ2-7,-,CASSYSSGVGQYF,TGTGCCAGCAGTTACTCTTCGGGCGTCGGGCAGTACTTC
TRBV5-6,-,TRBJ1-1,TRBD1,CASSPMDRDNRGAFF,TGTGCCAGCAGCCCTATGGACAGGGACAACCGGGGAGCTTTCTTT
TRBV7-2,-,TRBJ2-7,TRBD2,CASSLDSGRAYEQYF,TGTGCCAGCAGCTTAGACAGCGGGAGGGCCTACGAGCAGTACTTC
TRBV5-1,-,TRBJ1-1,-,CASSSSEVNTEAFF,TGCGCCAGCAGCTCCTCAGAGGTGAACACTGAAGCTTTCTTT
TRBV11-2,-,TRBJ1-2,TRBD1,CASSTNGQGSGYTF,TGTGCCAGCAGCACAAACGGACAGGGCTCTGGCTACACCTTC
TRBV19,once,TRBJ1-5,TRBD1,CASSGTGGQQPQHF,TGTGCCAGTAGTGGAACAGGGGGTCAACAGCCCCAGCATTTT
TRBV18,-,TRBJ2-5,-,CASSPRGLSQETQYF,TGTGCCAGCTCACCTCGGGGCCTCTCCCAAGAGACCCAGTACTTC
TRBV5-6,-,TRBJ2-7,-,CASSPGGGGSYEQYF,TGTGCCAGCAGCCCCGGTGGTGGGGGCTCCTACGAGCAGTACTTC
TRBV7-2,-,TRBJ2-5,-,CASSLELQETQYF,TGTGCCAGCAGCTTAGAACTTCAAGAGACCCAGTACTTC
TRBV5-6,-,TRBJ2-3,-,CASSGYTQYF,TGTGCCAGCTCGGGCTATACGCAGTATTTT
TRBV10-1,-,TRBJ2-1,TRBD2,CASSAGLAGNNEQFF,TGCGCCAGCAGTGCGGGACTAGCGGGAAACAATGAGCAGTTCTTC
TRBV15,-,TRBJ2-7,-,CATSIEPGMPSSYERYF,TGTGCCACCAGCATAGAACCAGGGATGCCCAGCTCCTACGAGCGGTACTTC
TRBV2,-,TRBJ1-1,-,CASSERTGIEAFF,TGTGCCAGCAGTGAGAGGACCGGTATTGAAGCTTTCTTT
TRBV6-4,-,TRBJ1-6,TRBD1,CASRQQGTYNSPLHF,TGTGCCAGCAGGCAACAGGGGACATATAATTCACCCCTCCACTTT
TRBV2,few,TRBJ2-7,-,CASRLERPYEQYF,TGTGCCAGCAGATTGGAGAGACCCTACGAGCAGTACTTC
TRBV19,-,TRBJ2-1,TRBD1,CASKAGTGAFF,TGTGCCAGTAAGGCCGGGACAGGGGCGTTCTTC
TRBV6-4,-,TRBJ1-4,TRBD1,CASSVQGAPNEKLFF,TGTGCCAGCAGTGTTCAGGGGGCGCCTAATGAAAAACTGTTTTTT
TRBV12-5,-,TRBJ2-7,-,CASARGGTGEQYF,TGTGCTAGTGCCCGAGGGGGGACGGGGGAGCAGTACTTC
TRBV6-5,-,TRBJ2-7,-,CASSSRAGRYEQYF,TGTGCCAGCAGTTCCCGGGCGGGTAGATACGAGCAGTACTTC
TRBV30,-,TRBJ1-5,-,CAWSASPLSSGNSNQPQHF,TGTGCCTGGAGTGCTTCGCCATTAAGCAGCGGGAATAGCAATCAGCCCCAGCATTTT
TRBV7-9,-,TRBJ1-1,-,CASSLGGVRAFF,TGTGCCAGCAGCTTAGGGGGGGTTCGAGCTTTCTTT
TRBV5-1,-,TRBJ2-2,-,CASRQGPNTGELFF,TGCGCCAGCAGGCAGGGACCAAACACCGGGGAGCTGTTTTTT
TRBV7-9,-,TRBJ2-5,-,CASFRVGIETQYF,TGTGCCAGCTTCAGAGTCGGGATCGAGACCCAGTACTTC
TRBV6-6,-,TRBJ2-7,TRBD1,CASSYRDRVTYEQYF,TGTGCCAGCAGTTACCGGGACAGGGTCACCTACGAGCAGTACTTC